Listed here is a single TCR beta chain. As yet, its antigen is unknown. PCR was performed using 60 Vbeta and 13 Jbeta primers. In the original workflow: In a later analysis, of around 85 million unique beta chains, 9 million to 11 million appeared in at least two donors. The protocol was immunoSEQ multiplex PCR, while the TCRdb copy is restricted to in-frame clones and leaves out a portion. D and trimming come from the DNA, and the V and J calls and clone size come from that table. The sample contains about 120,000 clones, over 80% of which appear only once. Each of the donors was a healthy bone marrow donor. This sample stems from a study of cytomegalovirus exposure and HLA in healthy donors. General study findings and limits: It was confirmed in vitro that a few of the CMV-associated chains were specific for CMV antigens. Associated with cytomegalovirus, according to the listing, were around 160 TCR beta chains.

Germline loops: CDR1 SGHDN, CDR2 FVKESK. V lost 1 base and J lost 3, with 10 bases in between. The CDR3 runs to 14 residues. This chain uses TRBV14 with TRBJ2-7; TRBD1 is a possible D gene (7 bases). The origin of this receptor is a man under 40 in good health and CMV-seronegative. The sequenced sample was PBMCs. CDR3 protein: CASSQGQGGYEQYF. The CDR3 coding sequence is TGTGCCAGCAGCCAAGGACAGGGAGGCTACGAGCAGTACTTC.